The 23 T cell receptor beta chains given below trace back to one sample, sequenced in a study of Ad26.COV2.S vaccination and SARS-CoV-2 variants. Measured with immunoSEQ multiplex PCR; TCRdb has only the in-frame clones, and not every one. Of around 250,000 clones in the sample, around 87% are singletons; the top ten hold about 3.6%. Treatment of the sample: roughly 18 received Ad26.COV2.S at low or high dose, single or two shots; 5 received placebo; per-sample allocation not given. Collection of the samples took place on day 63 after the first injection of vaccine or placebo. The material was peripheral blood, obtained in a trial of Ad26.COV2.S vaccine versus placebo. All receptors come from a person between 18 and 59 years old who received the Ad26.COV2.S COVID-19 vaccine or a placebo.

The chain combines TRBV6-5 with TRBJ1-1; 7 bases are a match to TRBD1. CDR1 is MNHEY, CDR2 SVGAGI, per germline. Trimming cost V 0 bases and J 0 bases; bases outside gene matches: 4. The CDR3 contains 16 residues. The DNA of the CDR3 is TGTGCCAGCAGTTACTCGCGGACAGGTCTGAACACTGAAGCTTTCTTT. This codes for CASSYSRTGLNTEAFF.

This chain links TRBV5-8 with TRBJ1-2; D is perhaps TRBD1 (5 bases). Germline CDR1 and CDR2: SGHTS and YDEGEE. Trimming removed 6 bases from V and 5 bases from J, with 11 bases in between. The CDR3 consists of 12 residues. The DNA for the CDR3 is TGTGCCAGCACCACCGGGGGGTATGGCTACACCTTC. This sequence encodes CASTTGGYGYTF.

Of note for this clone: Additional DNA sequences in this sample encode the identical CDR3. The rearrangement links TRBV12-3 or TRBV12-4 to TRBJ2-3; D call uncertain. V was shortened by 3 bases and J by 4 bases, with 5 bases between the two germline ends. The CDR3 is 12 residues long. This CDR3 is CASSFLADTQYF. The CDR3 nucleotides are TGTGCCAGCAGTTTTCTAGCAGATACGCAGTATTTT.

J is TRBJ2-1 and V is TRBV7-2, with 11 bases aligning to TRBD2. The CDR3 spans 15 residues. V trimming: 5 bases; J trimming: 4 bases; junction bases outside the gene matches: 4. Looked up from germline, CDR1 is SGHTA and CDR2 is FQGNSA. The CDR3 nucleotides read TGTGCCAGCAGCCTACTAGCGGGAGTGTACAATGAGCAGTTCTTC. It specifies CASSLLAGVYNEQFF.

The J gene is TRBJ1-6, the V gene TRBV19; no firm D call. Per the germline V gene, CDR1 is LNHDA and CDR2 is SQIVND (reference sequence). The V gene lost 7 bases and the J gene lost 0 bases, with 16 bases spanning the gap. The CDR3 length is 17 residues. CDR3 nucleotide sequence: TGTGCCAGTACTACGGAGTACCCGAGCTCCTATAATTCACCCCTCCACTTT. Protein: CASTTEYPSSYNSPLHF.

The chain couples TRBV29-1 to TRBJ2-7; no reliable D call. The CDR3 sequence is 16 residues long. Trimming shortened V by 1 base and J by 0 bases, and 16 bases separated the two germline ends. The germline V gene encodes CDR1 SQVTM and CDR2 ANQGSEA. The CDR3, as DNA: TGCAGCGTTGAAGTCTTGGGCAGCCAGAGCTCCTACGAGCAGTACTTC. Its translation: CSVEVLGSQSSYEQYF.

This chain uses TRBV7-9 with TRBJ2-1, with a tentative D call TRBD1 (5 bases). Germline V gene lookup returns CDR1 SEHNR and CDR2 FQNEAQ (reference sequence). Trimming left V 1 base short and J 6 bases short, with 10 bases between. This CDR3 spans 14 amino acids. The CDR3 nucleotides read TGTGCCAGCAGCTTAGGGGGCAGGGCCAATGAGCAGTTCTTC. Its translation: CASSLGGRANEQFF.

The chain links TRBV5-3 to TRBJ1-5; 9 nucleotides align to TRBD1. TRBV5-3 qualifies as an ORF whose function is uncertain. The length of the CDR3 is 16 residues. V trimming: 2 bases; J trimming: 6 bases; junction bases outside the gene matches: 9. CDR3 region: CARSFLGTGSIQPQHF. DNA of the CDR3: TGTGCCAGAAGCTTCTTAGGGACAGGGTCTATTCAGCCCCAGCATTTT.

The rearrangement links TRBV19 to TRBJ2-2; 8 positions agree with TRBD2. CDR1 is LNHDA, CDR2 SQIVND, per germline (reference sequence). CDR3 length equals 15 residues. J gave up 4 bases and V 3 bases, and 4 bases lay outside the gene matches. CDR3 sequence (DNA): TGTGCCAGTAGTATTAAGCTAGCGGGCACCGGGGAGCTGTTTTTT. As protein: CASSIKLAGTGELFF. Using reference TRBV19 and TRBJ2-2 for the parts outside the CDR3, the full variable domain is DGGITQSPKYLFRKEGQNVTLSCEQNLNHDAMYWYRQDPGQGLRLIYYSQIVNDFQKGDIAEGYSVSREKKESFPLTVTSAQKNPTAFYLCASSIKLAGTGELFFGEGSRLTVL.

The chain recombines TRBV10-3 with TRBJ1-5; a possible D gene is TRBD1 (5 bases). From germline, CDR1 is ENHRY and CDR2 SYGVKD. V dropped 11 bases and J dropped 0 bases, with 14 bases sitting between them. This CDR3 contains 14 residues. In DNA form, the CDR3 reads TGTGCCGTATCTGGGGGTAATAGCAATCAGCCCCAGCATTTT. Translation: CAVSGGNSNQPQHF.

This chain joins TRBV30 and TRBJ1-3; D uncertain. Germline CDR1 reads GTSNPN; CDR2 reads SVGIG (reference sequence). This CDR3 spans 13 amino acids. V lost 3 bases and J lost 1, with 7 bases in between. CDR3 in DNA: TGTGCCTGGAGCGCCCAGTCTGGAAACACCATATATTTT. Translation gives CAWSAQSGNTIYF.

This chain joins TRBV16 and TRBJ2-3; D not resolved. V lost 0 bases and J 0 bases, leaving 16 bases between the germline ends. The CDR3 runs 18 residues. Germline V lookup: CDR1 KGHSY, CDR2 FQNENV. CDR3: CASSQSIRAGPSTDTQYF. The CDR3 bases are TGTGCCAGCAGCCAATCGATTAGGGCAGGCCCAAGCACAGATACGCAGTATTTT.

The chain has TRBV19 and TRBJ2-7; 11 nucleotides match TRBD2. There are 15 residues in the CDR3. The V gene end was trimmed by 5 bases and the J gene end by 0 bases; junction bases not matched to a gene: 3. The germline gives CDR1 LNHDA, CDR2 SQIVND (reference sequence). Here the CDR3 reads CASSDSGGDSYEQYF. The CDR3 nucleotides read TGTGCCAGTAGTGATAGCGGGGGGGACTCCTACGAGCAGTACTTC.

The J gene is TRBJ1-5, the V gene TRBV19; D gene uncertain. Trimming cost V 4 bases and J 3 bases, with 4 bases left between them. This CDR3 is built from 12 residues. The germline V gene has CDR1 LNHDA and CDR2 SQIVND (reference sequence). CDR3 bases: TGTGCCAGTAGTACAAACAATCAGCCCCAGCATTTT. This gives the protein CASSTNNQPQHF.

The rearrangement uses TRBV7-9 and TRBJ1-5, with TRBD1 identical over 8 bases. The CDR3 covers 17 residues. The J segment lost 0 bases and the V segment lost 5 bases, leaving 9 bases of the junction unmatched. CDR1 and CDR2 (germline): SEHNR, FQNEAQ (reference sequence). CDR3: CASSPGTGQNSNQPQHF. The CDR3 DNA sequence: TGTGCCAGCAGCCCGGGGACAGGACAGAATAGCAATCAGCCCCAGCATTTT.

The chain is built from TRBV12-3 or TRBV12-4 and TRBJ1-2; D remains unclear. The V end lost 3 bases, the J end lost 8 bases, and 10 bases lay between the germline ends. The CDR3 length is 12 residues. CDR3 sequence: CASSFETWGYTF. In nucleotides, the CDR3 is TGTGCCAGCAGTTTCGAGACCTGGGGCTACACCTTC.

The chain joins TRBV27 to TRBJ2-3; TRBD2 might be the D (6 bases). This CDR3 is 13 amino acids long. The V gene lost 8 bases and the J gene lost 3 bases, with 12 bases spanning the gap. Germline V lookup: CDR1 MNHEY, CDR2 SMNVEV (reference sequence). CDR3 sequence reads: CASRRVWTDTQYF. CDR3 bases: TGTGCCAGCCGGAGGGTTTGGACAGATACGCAGTATTTT.

The chain joins TRBV6-2 or TRBV6-3 to TRBJ1-6, with D uncertain. Per the germline V gene, CDR1 is MNHEY and CDR2 is SVGEGT. Trimming pared 0 bases from V and 7 bases from J, leaving 10 bases between. The CDR3 spans 15 residues. As DNA, the CDR3 is TGTGCCAGCAGTTACTCGGGCGGACGCAATTCACCCCTCCACTTT. Translation: CASSYSGGRNSPLHF.

The chain joins TRBV5-1 to TRBJ2-7; D is uncertain. Germline CDR1 reads SGHRS; CDR2 reads YFSETQ. CDR3 size: 13 residues. V dropped 3 bases and J dropped 5 bases, with 12 bases sitting between them. CDR3 sequence (DNA): TGCGCCAGCAGCTCGACTGGTTCCCACGAGCAGTACTTC. Translating it yields CASSSTGSHEQYF.

The V and J genes are TRBV5-1 and TRBJ2-1, with D unclear. V lost 0 bases and J lost 6, with 10 bases in between. This CDR3 is 14 amino acids long. Germline V CDR1 and CDR2: SGHRS, YFSETQ. CDR3 region: CASSLEATGNEQFF. CDR3 bases: TGCGCCAGCAGCTTGGAGGCGACTGGCAATGAGCAGTTCTTC.

The CDR3 bases are TGTGCCAGCAGCTTTGAAACCTACAATGAGCAGTTCTTC. Its protein is CASSFETYNEQFF. The V gene is TRBV5-6, the J gene TRBJ2-1, with D unresolved. Trimming took 2 bases from V and 2 from J, leaving 5 bases between them. CDR3 length: 13 amino acids. CDR1 is SGHDT and CDR2 is YYEEEE in the germline V gene.

The V call is TRBV19, the J call TRBJ2-1, with 13 bases identical to TRBD2. Unmatched junction bases numbered 7, after V lost 4 bases and J lost 4 bases. The CDR3 runs 17 residues. Germline lookup yields CDR1 LNHDA and CDR2 SQIVND (reference sequence). The CDR3 nucleotides are TGTGCCAGTAGTAAGGGACTAGCGGGACCCACATACAATGAGCAGTTCTTC. This encodes CASSKGLAGPTYNEQFF.

V is TRBV6-2 or TRBV6-3 and J is TRBJ1-5; 9 bases are a match to TRBD1. Germline CDR1 and CDR2: MNHEY and SVGEGT. The CDR3 extends over 16 amino acids. With V trimmed by 5 bases and J by 1 base, 6 bases remained unmatched. This chain's CDR3 is CASSPSDRGSNQPQHF. DNA for the CDR3: TGTGCCAGCAGTCCCTCGGACAGGGGAAGCAATCAGCCCCAGCATTTT.